The 24 T cell receptor beta chains presented below share a single source sample, sequenced in a study of beta chain features in type 1 diabetes. Study results and caveats: All four CD4+ subsets from Type 1 diabetes patients carried moderately but significantly shorter TCRB CDR3s.

These receptors are not linked to any known antigen. The study reverse transcribed the entire isolated RNA, so it sequenced expressed TCRB transcripts. Only in-frame clones appear in the TCRdb table, and some are missing; sequencing was by immunoSEQ multiplex PCR. The table lists approximately 250,000 clones, 24% of them singletons. The sequencing input was naive CD4+ T cells from blood. These receptor sequences come from a woman younger than 45 with type 1 diabetes.

This clone was seen only a few times. In DNA form, the CDR3 reads TGCGCCAGCAGCCAAGAATTCAGGGTTCCCGGGGAGCTGTTTTTT. It specifies CASSQEFRVPGELFF. The chain is built from TRBV4-1 and TRBJ2-2; a possible D gene is TRBD1 (5 bases). CDR1 and CDR2 from the germline V gene are MGHRA and YSYEKL. The CDR3 has 15 residues. The V end was cut by 0 bases, the J end by 6 bases, with 11 bases between.

This clone turned up a few times. This rearrangement joins TRBV15 to TRBJ1-5, with D possibly TRBD1 on 6 matching bases. V lost 0 bases, J lost 3 bases, and 12 bases lay in between. There are 16 residues in the CDR3. Germline loops: CDR1 LNHNV, CDR2 YYDKDF (reference sequence). This CDR3 reads CATSRDYGGLNQPQHF. The CDR3 DNA reads as TGTGCCACCAGCAGAGATTACGGGGGGCTCAATCAGCCCCAGCATTTT.

In DNA, the CDR3 is TGCAGCGTCAGCGAGGTTTGGGGACTAGCGAGGGAAAGAGCGTACGAGCAGTACTTC. This sequence encodes CSVSEVWGLARERAYEQYF. V gene TRBV29-1 combines with J gene TRBJ2-7, with 10 bases matching TRBD2. CDR1 and CDR2 from the germline V gene are SQVTM and ANQGSEA. The CDR3 is 19 amino acids. With 6 bases clipped from V and 4 bases from J, the junction kept 24 bases outside the gene matches.

V and J are TRBV4-1 and TRBJ2-3; D perhaps matches TRBD2 (5 bases). The CDR3 contains 16 residues. V lost 6 bases to trimming and J lost 0 bases, with 16 bases between them. CDR1 and CDR2 from the germline V gene are MGHRA and YSYEKL. The CDR3 sequence is CASRPIGVGSTDTQYF. CDR3 coding DNA: TGCGCCAGCAGACCGATCGGGGTGGGTAGCACAGATACGCAGTATTTT.

The rearrangement uses TRBV5-1 and TRBJ2-5, with D perhaps matching TRBD1 (5 bases). The CDR3 is 15 residues long. V dropped 4 bases and J dropped 2 bases, with 15 bases sitting between them. Germline CDR1 reads SGHRS; CDR2 reads YFSETQ. The CDR3 sequence is CASSSSGQGQETQYF. The CDR3 region has the DNA TGCGCCAGCAGCAGCTCTGGTCAGGGACAAGAGACCCAGTACTTC. The entire variable domain, with the rest obtained from reference TRBV5-1 and TRBJ2-5, is as follows: KAGVTQTPRYLIKTRGQQVTLSCSPISGHRSVSWYQQTPGQGLQFLFEYFSETQRNKGNFPGRFSGRQFSNSRSEMNVSTLELGDSALYLCASSSSGQGQETQYFGPGTRLLVL.

The genes are TRBV2 and TRBJ1-1; tentatively, D is TRBD1 (5 bases). This CDR3 has 12 residues. The germline V gene encodes CDR1 SNHLY and CDR2 FYNNEI. With 4 bases removed from V and 6 bases from J, the gap between germline ends came to 9 bases. The CDR3 is CASSVLQAEAFF. The CDR3 coding sequence is TGTGCCAGCAGTGTACTACAGGCTGAAGCTTTCTTT.

This clone was observed a handful of times. V is TRBV30 and J is TRBJ1-1; a possible D gene is TRBD1 (6 bases). The CDR3 runs to 11 residues. Per the germline V gene, CDR1 is GTSNPN and CDR2 is SVGIG (reference sequence). Trimming cost V 2 bases and J 11 bases, with 12 bases left between them. The CDR3, as DNA: TGTGCCTGGAGTCATCCAGGGGAGGCTTTCTTT. This gives the protein CAWSHPGEAFF.

In this sample, this clone turned up a few times. This chain joins TRBV29-1 and TRBJ1-2; TRBD1 aligns across 8 bases. V shed 0 bases, J shed 4 bases, and the junction held 1 base outside the gene matches. The CDR3 length is 13 residues. Germline-derived CDR1 and CDR2 are SQVTM and ANQGSEA. The DNA of the CDR3 is TGCAGCGTTGAAGATGACAGGGGCTATGGCTACACCTTC. Encoded protein: CSVEDDRGYGYTF.

This rearrangement joins TRBV29-1 to TRBJ2-1; 10 positions agree with TRBD1. Germline V gives CDR1 SQVTM, CDR2 ANQGSEA. V gave up 7 bases and J gave up 6 bases; unmatched junction bases: 6. The CDR3 totals 13 residues. The CDR3 DNA reads TGCAGCGCACGGGACAGGGGTCCCAATGAGCAGTTCTTC. Its translation: CSARDRGPNEQFF.

This chain links TRBV7-9 with TRBJ2-4; 8 nucleotides match TRBD2. Germline assignment: CDR1 SEHNR and CDR2 FQNEAQ (reference sequence). This CDR3 is built from 14 residues. Trimming took 5 bases from V and 3 from J; bases not matched to a gene: 3. Here the CDR3 DNA reads TGTGCCAGCAGCCTCGGGACTAGCAAAAACATTCAGTACTTC. Amino acid sequence: CASSLGTSKNIQYF.

Remarks on this clone: The same CDR3 arises from other DNA sequences in this sample as well. The chain employs TRBV27 and TRBJ2-5, with D maybe TRBD1 (6 bases). Germline CDR1 reads MNHEY; CDR2 reads SMNVEV (reference sequence). V was trimmed by 5 bases and J by 5 bases, leaving 6 bases between them. This CDR3 comprises 11 residues. The CDR3 loop reads CASSQGETQYF. CDR3 in DNA: TGTGCCAGCAGTCAGGGGGAGACCCAGTACTTC.

This clone was seen only a few times. The CDR3 loop is CASSLNPDQPQHF. The CDR3 DNA is TGTGCCAGCAGCTTGAATCCAGATCAGCCCCAGCATTTT. The chain has TRBV7-3 and TRBJ1-5, with D hard to call. Trimming removed 3 bases from V and 5 bases from J, with 8 bases in between. Germline lookup yields CDR1 SGHTA and CDR2 FQGTGA. The CDR3 has 13 amino acids.

CDR3 in amino acids: CASSFLRVSYNEQFF. CDR3 DNA sequence: TGTGCCAGCAGTTTTCTGAGGGTCTCCTACAATGAGCAGTTCTTC. The chain couples TRBV28 to TRBJ2-1; tentatively, D is TRBD2 (5 bases). V was cut by 3 bases and J by 0 bases, with 9 bases left in between. From germline, CDR1 is MDHEN and CDR2 SYDVKM. CDR3 size: 15 residues.

The chain employs TRBV7-9 and TRBJ2-5, with no clear D. V lost 5 bases and J 4 bases, leaving 11 bases between the germline ends. CDR3 size: 13 residues. The germline gives CDR1 SEHNR, CDR2 FQNEAQ (reference sequence). As DNA, the CDR3 is TGTGCCAGCAGCGTACAACCTGGAGAGACCCAGTACTTC. This gives the protein CASSVQPGETQYF.

This rearrangement joins TRBV9 to TRBJ2-1; 8 nucleotides line up with TRBD2. The CDR3 runs 17 residues. Trimming took 2 bases from V and 2 from J; bases not matched to a gene: 9. The germline gives CDR1 SGDLS, CDR2 YYNGEE. The CDR3 region is CASSVSGGRETYNEQFF. Here the CDR3 DNA reads TGTGCCAGCAGCGTGTCGGGGGGGCGGGAAACCTACAATGAGCAGTTCTTC.

The chain recombines TRBV30 with TRBJ2-2; possibly TRBD2 for D (6 bases). The CDR3 is made up of 14 amino acids. Between the trimmed V and J ends, which lost 2 bases and 2 bases, there was a span of 9 bases. Germline values: CDR1 GTSNPN, CDR2 SVGIG (reference sequence). The CDR3 DNA follows: TGTGCCTGGAGTCTGGGGGGTAACACCGGGGAGCTGTTTTTT. This translates into CAWSLGGNTGELFF.

On this clone itself: The same CDR3 arises from other DNA sequences in this sample as well. The rearrangement uses TRBV18 and TRBJ2-5; unclear D gene. Germline V gives CDR1 KGHSH, CDR2 LQKENI. The germline V and J ends were trimmed by 6 bases and 1 base, with 3 bases remaining between them. The CDR3 has 11 amino acids. CDR3 sequence (DNA): TGTGCCAGCTCCTCCCAAGAGACCCAGTACTTC. This gives the protein CASSSQETQYF.

The rearrangement joins TRBV7-3 to TRBJ1-1; TRBD1 might be the D (5 bases). From germline, CDR1 is SGHTA and CDR2 FQGTGA. The CDR3 loop spans 13 amino acids. V was shortened by 5 bases and J by 0 bases, with 7 bases between the two germline ends. The CDR3 reads CASSKGLNTEAFF. The DNA of the CDR3 is TGTGCCAGCAGCAAGGGGCTGAACACTGAAGCTTTCTTT.

In its sample, this clone was seen a few times. V gene TRBV30 combines with J gene TRBJ1-1; D is perhaps TRBD1 (6 bases). Germline V gene sequence: CDR1 GTSNPN, CDR2 SVGIG (reference sequence). V lost 8 bases and J 10 bases, leaving 14 bases between the germline ends. The CDR3 extends over 10 amino acids. The CDR3 sequence is CATDRLAAFF. As DNA, the CDR3 is TGTGCCACAGACAGGTTAGCAGCTTTCTTT. Using reference TRBV30 and TRBJ1-1 for the parts outside the CDR3, the full variable domain is SQTIHQWPATLVQPVGSPLSLECTVEGTSNPNLYWYRQAAGRGLQLLFYSVGIGQISSEVPQNLSASRPQDRQFILSSKKLLLSDSGFYLCATDRLAAFFGQGTRLTVV.

This clone was observed a handful of times. This rearrangement joins TRBV28 to TRBJ2-2, with no clear D. This CDR3 spans 12 amino acids. Trimming shortened V by 6 bases and J by 1 base, and 3 bases separated the two germline ends. Germline assignment: CDR1 MDHEN and CDR2 SYDVKM. For the CDR3, the DNA is TGTGCCAGCAGACTGAACACCGGGGAGCTGTTTTTT. Protein sequence: CASRLNTGELFF.

This clone has only a few counts. V is TRBV5-1 and J is TRBJ1-1; D unresolved. Trimming cost V 0 bases and J 6 bases, with 9 bases left between them. The CDR3 loop spans 13 amino acids. CDR1 is SGHRS and CDR2 is YFSETQ in the germline V gene. As DNA, the CDR3 is TGCGCCAGCAGCTTGGGGGCAGGATCTGAAGCTTTCTTT. It specifies CASSLGAGSEAFF.

A few counts support this clone. V gene TRBV7-2 combines with J gene TRBJ2-2, with D maybe TRBD1 (6 bases). The CDR3 is made up of 14 amino acids. CDR1 SGHTA and CDR2 FQGNSA come from the germline V gene. V lost 5 bases and J lost 1, with 8 bases in between. The CDR3 bases are TGTGCCAGCAGCCCGACAGGGAACACCGGGGAGCTGTTTTTT. This translates into CASSPTGNTGELFF. Using reference TRBV7-2 and TRBJ2-2 for the parts outside the CDR3, the full variable domain is GAGVSQSPSNKVTEKGKDVELRCDPISGHTALYWYRQSLGQGLEFLIYFQGNSAPDKSGLPSDRFSAERTGGSVSTLTIQRTQQEDSAVYLCASSPTGNTGELFFGEGSRLTVL.

This clone was seen more than once but under ten times. This chain links TRBV6-4 with TRBJ2-1, with D tentatively TRBD1 (6 bases). This CDR3 comprises 13 residues. Germline CDR1 is MRHNA and CDR2 is SNTAGT. V was shortened by 3 bases and J by 9 bases, with 12 bases between the two germline ends. CDR3 sequence: CASSEETGLEQFF. The CDR3, as DNA: TGTGCCAGCAGTGAGGAAACAGGGCTTGAGCAGTTCTTC.

This clone was seen a handful of times. The chain combines TRBV4-1 with TRBJ1-4, with D perhaps TRBD1 (6 bases). Germline lookup yields CDR1 MGHRA and CDR2 YSYEKL. The CDR3 consists of 18 residues. The germline V and J ends were trimmed by 0 bases and 0 bases, with 14 bases remaining between them. CDR3 residues: CASSQDGQSVATNEKLFF. The CDR3 nucleotides are TGCGCCAGCAGCCAAGATGGACAGTCAGTTGCAACTAATGAAAAACTGTTTTTT.